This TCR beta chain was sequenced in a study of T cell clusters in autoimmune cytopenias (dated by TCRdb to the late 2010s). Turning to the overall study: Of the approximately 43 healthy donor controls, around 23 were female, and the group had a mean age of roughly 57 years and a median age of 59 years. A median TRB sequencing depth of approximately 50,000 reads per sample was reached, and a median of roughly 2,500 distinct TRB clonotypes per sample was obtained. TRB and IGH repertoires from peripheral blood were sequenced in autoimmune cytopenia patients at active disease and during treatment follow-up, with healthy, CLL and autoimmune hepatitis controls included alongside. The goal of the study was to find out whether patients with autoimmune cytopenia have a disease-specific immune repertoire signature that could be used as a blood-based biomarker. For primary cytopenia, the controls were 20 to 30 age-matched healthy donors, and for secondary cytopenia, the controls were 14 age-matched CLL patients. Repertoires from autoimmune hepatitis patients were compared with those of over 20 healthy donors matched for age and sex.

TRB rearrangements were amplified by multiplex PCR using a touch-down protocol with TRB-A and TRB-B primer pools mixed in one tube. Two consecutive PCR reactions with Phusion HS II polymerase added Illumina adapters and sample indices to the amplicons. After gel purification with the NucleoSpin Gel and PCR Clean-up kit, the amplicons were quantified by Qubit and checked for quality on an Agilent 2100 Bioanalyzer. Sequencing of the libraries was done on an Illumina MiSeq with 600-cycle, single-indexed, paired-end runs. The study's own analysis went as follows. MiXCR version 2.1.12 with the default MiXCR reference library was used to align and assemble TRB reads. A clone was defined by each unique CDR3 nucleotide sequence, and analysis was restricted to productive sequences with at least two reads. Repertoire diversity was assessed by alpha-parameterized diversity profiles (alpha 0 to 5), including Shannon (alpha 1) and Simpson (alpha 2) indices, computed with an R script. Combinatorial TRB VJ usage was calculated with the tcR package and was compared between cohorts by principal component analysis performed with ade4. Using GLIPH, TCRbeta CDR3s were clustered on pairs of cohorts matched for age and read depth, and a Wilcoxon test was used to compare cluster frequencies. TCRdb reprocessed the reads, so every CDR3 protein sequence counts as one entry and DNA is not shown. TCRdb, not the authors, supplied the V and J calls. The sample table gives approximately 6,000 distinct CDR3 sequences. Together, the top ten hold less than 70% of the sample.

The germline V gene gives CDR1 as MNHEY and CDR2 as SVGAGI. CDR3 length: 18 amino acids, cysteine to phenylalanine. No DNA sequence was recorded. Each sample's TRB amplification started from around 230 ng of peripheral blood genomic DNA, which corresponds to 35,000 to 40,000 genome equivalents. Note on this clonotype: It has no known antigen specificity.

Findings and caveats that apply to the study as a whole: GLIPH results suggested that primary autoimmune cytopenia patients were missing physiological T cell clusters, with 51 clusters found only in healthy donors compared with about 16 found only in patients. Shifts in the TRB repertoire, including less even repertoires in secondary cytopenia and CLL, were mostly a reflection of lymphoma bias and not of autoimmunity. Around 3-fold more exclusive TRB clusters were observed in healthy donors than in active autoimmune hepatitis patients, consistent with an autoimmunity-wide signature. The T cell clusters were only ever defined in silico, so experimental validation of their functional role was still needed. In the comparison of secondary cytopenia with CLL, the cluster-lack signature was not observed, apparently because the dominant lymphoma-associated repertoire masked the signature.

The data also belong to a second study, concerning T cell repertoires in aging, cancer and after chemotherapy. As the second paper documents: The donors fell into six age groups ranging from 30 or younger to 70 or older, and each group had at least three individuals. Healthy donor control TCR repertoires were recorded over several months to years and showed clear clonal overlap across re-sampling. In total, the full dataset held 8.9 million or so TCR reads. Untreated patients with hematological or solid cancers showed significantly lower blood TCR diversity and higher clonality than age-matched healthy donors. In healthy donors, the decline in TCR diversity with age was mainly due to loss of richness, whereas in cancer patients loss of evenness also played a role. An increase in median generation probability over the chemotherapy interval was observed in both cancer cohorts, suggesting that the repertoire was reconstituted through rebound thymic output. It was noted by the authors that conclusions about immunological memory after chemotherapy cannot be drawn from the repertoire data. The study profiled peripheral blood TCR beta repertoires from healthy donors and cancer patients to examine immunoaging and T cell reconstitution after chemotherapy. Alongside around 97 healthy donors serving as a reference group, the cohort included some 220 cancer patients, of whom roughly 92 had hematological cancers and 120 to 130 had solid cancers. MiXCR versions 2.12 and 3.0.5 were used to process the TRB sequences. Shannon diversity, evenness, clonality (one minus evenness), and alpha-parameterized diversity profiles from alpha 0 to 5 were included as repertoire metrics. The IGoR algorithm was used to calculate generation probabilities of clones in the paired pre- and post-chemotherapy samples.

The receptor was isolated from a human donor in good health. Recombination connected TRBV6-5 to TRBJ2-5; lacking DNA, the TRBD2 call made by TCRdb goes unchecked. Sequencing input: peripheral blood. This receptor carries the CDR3 CASTLTGTSGGRGETQYF.